A selection of T cell receptor beta chains follows, all from one sample in a study of blood T cell repertoires in COVID-19. Clones were read by immunoSEQ multiplex PCR, and TCRdb kept only the in-frame ones, dropping some. The sample has approximately 97,000 clones; just over 90% are singletons. The sequencing input was peripheral blood. The receptor set was obtained from a man in his fifties or sixties with acute or convalescent COVID-19. Each CDR3 is given with its conserved first and last residue. D genes are given only for firm matches. Size tells how often a clone was seen (once, few, many) or the class of an expanded clone, and some rows leave it out.

d_call	v_call	j_call	clone_size	cdr3_nt	cdr3_aa
TRBD1	TRBV7-2	TRBJ1-2	NA	TGTGCCAGCAGCTTAGCATACGGGACAGGGTATGGCTACACCTTC	CASSLAYGTGYGYTF
TRBD1	TRBV7-9	TRBJ1-5	NA	TGTGCCAGCAGCGGGGGACAGGGTAGTCAGCCCCAGCATTTT	CASSGGQGSQPQHF
NA	TRBV2	TRBJ2-7	NA	TGTGCCAGCAGTCCCAAAGACAGGCTGGGGTCCTACGAGCAGTACTTC	CASSPKDRLGSYEQYF
TRBD1	TRBV28	TRBJ1-5	NA	TGTGCCAGCACCCTGGGCGGGACAGCTAGACAGCCCCAGCATTTT	CASTLGGTARQPQHF
NA	TRBV5-1	TRBJ1-4	NA	TGCGCCAGCACTCTCGTTGATGGACCAGCGGGCGCCAATGAAAAACTGTTTTTT	CASTLVDGPAGANEKLFF
NA	TRBV3-1/TRBV3-2	TRBJ1-2	once	TGTGCCAGCAGCCCACTCACCCTACAGGGAAATGGCTACACCTTC	CASSPLTLQGNGYTF
NA	TRBV9	TRBJ1-1	NA	TGTGCCAGCAGCGTAATGGGACAGAACACTGAAGCTTTCTTT	CASSVMGQNTEAFF
NA	TRBV28	TRBJ1-6	once	TGTGCCAGCAGTACAAACTCCTATAATTCACCCCTCCACTTT	CASSTNSYNSPLHF
NA	TRBV2	TRBJ1-4	NA	TGTGCCAGCAGTTTGACAGGTCAAAATGAAAAACTGTTTTTT	CASSLTGQNEKLFF
NA	TRBV5-1	TRBJ1-1	few	TGCGCCAGCAGCTTGGACAGGATGAACACTGAAGCTTTCTTT	CASSLDRMNTEAFF
TRBD1	TRBV19	TRBJ1-1	NA	TGTGCCAGTAGCCGCCAGCCCGGGACAGGGAACACTGAAGCTTTCTTT	CASSRQPGTGNTEAFF
NA	TRBV2	TRBJ1-5	NA	TGTGCCAGCAGTGCCACTAACAATCAGCCCCAGCATTTT	CASSATNNQPQHF
TRBD1	TRBV28	TRBJ1-1	NA	TGTGCCAGCAGAACCAGGGGGCGAGCGGAAGCTTTCTTT	CASRTRGRAEAFF
TRBD1	TRBV2	TRBJ2-3	NA	TGTGCCAGCAGTCGTGACAGGGAAGGGGCAGATACGCAGTATTTT	CASSRDREGADTQYF
TRBD1	TRBV2	TRBJ1-2	once	TGTGCCAGCAGTGACGAGGACAGGGGCTATGGCTACACCTTC	CASSDEDRGYGYTF
NA	TRBV24-1	TRBJ2-1	NA	TGTGCCACCAGTGACACAAGATACAATGAGCAGTTCTTC	CATSDTRYNEQFF
NA	TRBV5-1	TRBJ1-6	NA	TGCGCCAGCAGCTTGGAAGCGGGCTTAGCTTCACCCCTCCACTTT	CASSLEAGLASPLHF
NA	TRBV21-1	TRBJ1-2	NA	TGTGCCAGCAGCAGGGAGGGCCAAATACCTTATGGCTACACCTTC	CASSREGQIPYGYTF
NA	TRBV5-5	TRBJ1-2	many	TGTGCCAGCAGCTTGGCTGAGTATGGCTACACCTTC	CASSLAEYGYTF
TRBD1	TRBV19	TRBJ1-2	NA	TGTGCCAGTAACCCGGGACAGGGGGCTCGGGGCTACACCTTC	CASNPGQGARGYTF
TRBD1	TRBV7-9	TRBJ1-4	NA	TGTGCCAGCAGCTTTAGGACAGGGGACCTAACTAATGAAAAACTGTTTTTT	CASSFRTGDLTNEKLFF
TRBD1	TRBV19	TRBJ1-2	NA	TGTGCCAGTAACAGGGGGGACAGGGGGTATGGCTACACCTTC	CASNRGDRGYGYTF
TRBD1	TRBV5-1	TRBJ1-2	NA	TGCGCCAGCAGCCCGGGACAGGTGGGAGGCTACACCTTC	CASSPGQVGGYTF
NA	TRBV7-8	TRBJ2-1	NA	TGTGCCAGCAGCTTAGTGCGCGGAGGGTTGAATGAGCAGTTCTTC	CASSLVRGGLNEQFF
TRBD1	TRBV6-2/TRBV6-3	TRBJ1-2	NA	TGTGCCAGCAGTCTCGACAGGGGGCGAGGATATGGCTACACCTTC	CASSLDRGRGYGYTF
TRBD1	TRBV5-4	TRBJ2-3	NA	TGTGCCAGCAGTCCGGGACAGGGGGCTTTTACCACAGATACGCAGTATTTT	CASSPGQGAFTTDTQYF
TRBD1	TRBV9	TRBJ1-2	NA	TGTGCCAGCAGCGCGGACAGGCGTGGGTACGATGGCTACACCTTC	CASSADRRGYDGYTF